The sequence of this TCR beta chain was determined in a study of identifying expanded T cells in peripheral blood. Trimming shortened V by 4 bases and J by 6 bases, and 15 bases separated the two germline ends. The CDR3 consists of 14 residues. Looked up from germline, CDR1 is SNHLY and CDR2 is FYNNEI. No infections or other immune events were documented during collection. Sequencing used immunoSEQ multiplex PCR; TCRdb keeps in-frame clones, though not all of them. The data contain about 82,000 clones, 70% to 90% of them singletons. Study-level findings and limits: Variance in clone template counts between roughly two-week samples significantly increased with total template count across all healthy donors. Technical replicates showed about 1.1 changed clones; two weeks approximately 15; four weeks 19.

About this clone itself: Antigen specificity is unknown.

This clonotype was obtained from a person aged 18 to 75 in good health. This chain links TRBV2 with TRBJ1-1; a weak D match, TRBD1 (5 bases). Sequenced sample: blood. CDR3 coding DNA: TGTGCCAGCAGTGGATACCGGGGCGGATCTGAAGCTTTCTTT. This sequence encodes CASSGYRGGSEAFF.